The next 15 T cell receptor beta chains were all read from a single sample in a study of blood T cell repertoires in COVID-19. Some clones are missing from TCRdb's copy, which holds only in-frame ones; the method was immunoSEQ multiplex PCR. The table has fewer than 350,000 clones, more than 70% seen once; the top ten hold 3% to 4.5%. The sequencing sample was made of peripheral blood. These receptors originate from a woman in her fifties or sixties with COVID-19, enrolled during active disease.

V usage is TRBV6-5 and J usage is TRBJ1-5, with D perhaps TRBD1 (6 bases). This CDR3 has 14 amino acids. From germline, CDR1 is MNHEY and CDR2 SVGAGI. V was trimmed by 6 bases and J by 0 bases, leaving 9 bases between them. In nucleotides, the CDR3 is TGTGCCAGCAGGAGGACAGCTAGCAATCAGCCCCAGCATTTT. As protein: CASRRTASNQPQHF.

The chain is built from TRBV5-8 and TRBJ2-7; D possibly corresponds to TRBD2 (6 bases). Germline V CDR1 and CDR2: SGHTS, YDEGEE. CDR3 length equals 13 residues. V gave up 0 bases and J gave up 5 bases, with 9 bases separating them. The CDR3 loop reads CASSLVRGNEQYF. CDR3 in DNA: TGTGCCAGCAGCTTGGTACGGGGGAACGAGCAGTACTTC.

The chain uses TRBV3-1 (or the pseudogene TRBV3-2) and TRBJ1-2; 7 bases line up with TRBD1. Germline V gene sequence: CDR1 LGHDT, CDR2 YNNKEL (reference sequence). CDR3 size: 13 residues. The junction had 7 bases not matched to a gene; V was cut back by 4 bases and J by 8 bases. CDR3 sequence (DNA): TGTGCCAGCAGCCGACAGGGTGAGAGCGGCTACACCTTC. Amino acid sequence: CASSRQGESGYTF.

J is TRBJ1-4 and V is TRBV27; weak D call: TRBD1 (5 bases). CDR3 length: 15 amino acids. From germline, CDR1 is MNHEY and CDR2 SMNVEV (reference sequence). V lost 5 bases to trimming and J lost 3 bases, with 13 bases between them. Written as DNA, the CDR3 is TGTGCCAGCAGTCCGACAGATCCGGCTAATGAAAAACTGTTTTTT. Amino acids: CASSPTDPANEKLFF.

DNA for the CDR3: TGTGCCAGCAGCTTATGGACAGTCCCCTACGAGCAGTACTTC. This translates into CASSLWTVPYEQYF. V gene TRBV7-2 combines with J gene TRBJ2-7; D might be TRBD1 (6 bases). Trimming took off 2 bases at V and 2 bases at J, with 10 bases between the two ends. CDR1 and CDR2 from the germline V gene are SGHTA and FQGNSA. The CDR3 has 14 residues.

The rearrangement joins TRBV19 to TRBJ1-3; D is unclear. The V and J ends lost 8 bases and 0 bases respectively, with 17 bases between them. This CDR3 spans 16 amino acids. Germline CDR1 LNHDA, CDR2 SQIVND (reference sequence). CDR3 protein: CASGRAGAFSGNTIYF. The CDR3 nucleotides are TGTGCCAGTGGGAGGGCAGGCGCATTCTCTGGAAACACCATATATTTT.

The rearrangement uses TRBV19 and TRBJ2-7; possibly TRBD2 for D (7 bases). The CDR3 extends over 14 amino acids. Germline CDR1 and CDR2: LNHDA and SQIVND (reference sequence). V shed 5 bases and J shed 6 bases, with 17 bases lying between them. The chain's CDR3 is CASSARDGGLEQYF. The CDR3 DNA is TGTGCCAGTAGTGCCCGGGACGGGGGGCTCGAGCAGTACTTC.

V usage is TRBV6-5 and J usage is TRBJ1-1, with D hard to call. V lost 7 bases and J lost 2, with 5 bases in between. CDR1 MNHEY and CDR2 SVGAGI come from the germline V gene. The CDR3 spans 11 residues. The CDR3 region is CASIINTEAFF. The CDR3 bases are TGTGCCAGCATCATTAACACTGAAGCTTTCTTT.

V is TRBV28 and J is TRBJ1-5; D gene ambiguous. The V end was cut by 3 bases, the J end by 0 bases, with 6 bases between. Germline V gene sequence: CDR1 MDHEN, CDR2 SYDVKM. The CDR3 has 14 residues. This CDR3 reads CASSFGNSNQPQHF. CDR3 in DNA: TGTGCCAGCAGTTTCGGGAATAGCAATCAGCCCCAGCATTTT.

This chain links TRBV5-1 with TRBJ2-3; the match to TRBD2 covers 7 bases. V lost 1 base to trimming and J lost 4 bases; unmatched junction nucleotides: 9. The CDR3 runs 16 residues. Looked up from germline, CDR1 is SGHRS and CDR2 is YFSETQ. CDR3 DNA sequence: TGCGCCAGCAGCTTGAGGGCTAGCGGAATGCCAGATACGCAGTATTTT. Amino acids: CASSLRASGMPDTQYF.

The chain employs TRBV3-1 (or the pseudogene TRBV3-2) and TRBJ1-1, with D perhaps matching TRBD1 (5 bases). The CDR3 length is 13 residues. Looked up from germline, CDR1 is LGHDT and CDR2 is YNNKEL (reference sequence). Deletions cut 5 bases from V and 1 base from J, with 8 bases between. The CDR3: CASSVTANTEAFF. As DNA, the CDR3 is TGTGCCAGCAGCGTGACAGCGAACACTGAAGCTTTCTTT.

The chain carries TRBV2 and TRBJ2-7, with D maybe TRBD2 (6 bases). The CDR3 contains 14 residues. Germline-derived CDR1 and CDR2 are SNHLY and FYNNEI. Between the trimmed V and J ends, which lost 0 bases and 2 bases, there was a span of 8 bases. CDR3 sequence: CASSEAGLPYEQYF. CDR3 sequence (DNA): TGTGCCAGCAGTGAAGCGGGACTCCCCTACGAGCAGTACTTC. Full variable domain (outside the CDR3, taken from reference TRBV2 and TRBJ2-7): EPEVTQTPSHQVTQMGQEVILRCVPISNHLYFYWYRQILGQKVEFLVSFYNNEISEKSEIFDDQFSVERPDGSNFTLKIRSTKLEDSAMYFCASSEAGLPYEQYFGPGTRLTVT.

This clone was seen only once. This rearrangement joins TRBV11-2 to TRBJ1-1; D is possibly TRBD1 (6 bases). Trimming pared 3 bases from V and 8 bases from J, leaving 10 bases between. This CDR3 is 12 amino acids long. Germline assignment: CDR1 SGHAT and CDR2 FQNNGV. CDR3: CASSLITGEAFF. CDR3 DNA sequence: TGTGCCAGCAGCTTGATAACAGGGGAAGCTTTCTTT. Together with reference TRBV11-2 and TRBJ1-1, the CDR3 gives the full variable domain: EAGVAQSPRYKIIEKRQSVAFWCNPISGHATLYWYQQILGQGPKLLIQFQNNGVVDDSQLPKDRFSAERLKGVDSTLKIQPAKLEDSAVYLCASSLITGEAFFGQGTRLTVV.

The chain combines TRBV15 with TRBJ1-1; TRBD1 matches at 8 bases. The germline CDR1 and CDR2 sequences are LNHNV and YYDKDF (reference sequence). V trimming: 3 bases; J trimming: 4 bases; junction bases outside the gene matches: 4. CDR3 length: 14 amino acids. The CDR3 sequence is CATSRDRVATEAFF. Written as DNA, the CDR3 is TGTGCCACCAGCAGGGACAGGGTGGCCACTGAAGCTTTCTTT.

This sequence joins TRBV19 and TRBJ1-2; TRBD1 agrees at 7 bases. This CDR3 is 12 amino acids long. From germline, CDR1 is LNHDA and CDR2 SQIVND (reference sequence). Trimming removed 8 bases from V and 1 base from J; junction bases left unmatched: 1. CDR3 DNA: TGTGCCAGTTGGGACAGTAACTATGGCTACACCTTC. This sequence encodes CASWDSNYGYTF.